This T cell receptor (beta chain) was recovered during a study of cytomegalovirus exposure and HLA in healthy donors. Points on this clone: Its antigen is unknown.

As for the donors, each was a healthy bone marrow donor. Study observations and caveats: A later analysis linked around 15,000 TCR beta sequences to HLA alleles at 0.05 false discovery rate. It is likely that the observed cluster of highly shared sequence variants was a sequencing artifact.

The PCR used 60 Vbeta and 13 Jbeta primers. The method was immunoSEQ multiplex PCR; TCRdb's version includes in-frame clones alone and lacks a portion of them. The sample has 60,000 to 90,000 clones; 70% are singletons. The specimen sequenced was PBMCs. This receptor was obtained from a woman aged 45-65 years in good health and CMV-seropositive.

The CDR3: CASSPTTEMNTEAFF. The CDR3, as DNA: TGTGCCAGCTCACCGACGACAGAAATGAACACTGAAGCTTTCTTT. V usage is TRBV18 and J usage is TRBJ1-1; D possibly corresponds to TRBD1 (5 bases). Trimming cost V 3 bases and J 0 bases, with 11 bases left between them. The CDR3 runs 15 residues. Germline V CDR1 and CDR2: KGHSH, LQKENI.